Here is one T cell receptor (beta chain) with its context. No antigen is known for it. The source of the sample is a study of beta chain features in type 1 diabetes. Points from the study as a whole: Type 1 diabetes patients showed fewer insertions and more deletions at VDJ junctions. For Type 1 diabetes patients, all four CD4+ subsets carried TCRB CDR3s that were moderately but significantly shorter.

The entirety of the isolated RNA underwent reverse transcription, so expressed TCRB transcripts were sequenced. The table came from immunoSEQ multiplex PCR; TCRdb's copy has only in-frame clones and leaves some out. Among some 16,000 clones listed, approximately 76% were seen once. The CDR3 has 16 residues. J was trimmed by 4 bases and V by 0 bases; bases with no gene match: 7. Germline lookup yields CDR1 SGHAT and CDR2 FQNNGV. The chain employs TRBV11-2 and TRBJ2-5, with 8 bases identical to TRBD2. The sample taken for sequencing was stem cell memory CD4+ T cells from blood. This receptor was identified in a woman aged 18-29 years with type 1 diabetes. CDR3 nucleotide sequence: TGTGCCAGCAGCTTAGATATCGGGAGGGCTTTAGAGACCCAGTACTTC. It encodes CASSLDIGRALETQYF.